A selection of T cell receptor beta chains follows, all from one sample in a study of low-dose radiotherapy and immunotherapy resistance in tumors. Using its own MiXCR run on the reads, TCRdb lists one record per CDR3 protein. The table lists approximately 100,000 distinct CDR3 sequences, about a fifth of them singletons, with roughly 4% in the top ten. The sequenced sample was PBMCs, obtained after low-dose radiotherapy plus immunotherapy. The receptors originated from a male donor with prostate cancer. Each CDR3 is given with its conserved first and last residue. The D gene is left open where the match is weak. Rows may omit the clone size; those that give it use once, few, many or a size class.

many	TRBJ2-7	NA	TRBV10-3	13	TGTGCCATCAGTGAGGAGTCGGGGTACGAGCAGTACTTC	CAISEESGYEQYF
NA	TRBJ1-1	NA	TRBV3-1	13	TGTGCCAGCAGCCAGAACAGGGCCCCTGAAGCTTTCTTT	CASSQNRAPEAFF
few	TRBJ2-4	NA	TRBV19	15	TGTGCCAGTAGTATAGCGGGGTCAGGGTCCCACATTCAGTACTTC	CASSIAGSGSHIQYF
many	TRBJ2-2	NA	TRBV2	13	TGTGCCAGCAGATTCAGCCACCCCGGGGAGCTGTTTTTT	CASRFSHPGELFF
once	TRBJ2-1	TRBD2	TRBV7-9	16	TGTGCCAGCAGCCTCCGCTGGGGAGGGGCTGGGGATGAGCAGTTCTTC	CASSLRWGGAGDEQFF
NA	TRBJ1-1	NA	TRBV5-1	14	TGCGCCCGCAGCTTAACCCCCGGGAGCACTGAAGCTTTCTTT	CARSLTPGSTEAFF
NA	TRBJ2-5	NA	TRBV5-4	9	TGTGCCAGCAGGCGGACCCAGTACTTC	CASRRTQYF
few	TRBJ2-3	NA	TRBV25-1	17	TGTGCCAGCAGTTCGACAAACTTAGCCGGGTACACAGATACGCAGTATTTT	CASSSTNLAGYTDTQYF
many	TRBJ2-7	NA	TRBV5-1	17	TGCGCCAGCAGCTTGGCCGGAAGTGGGGCCTCAGTATACGAGCAGTACTTC	CASSLAGSGASVYEQYF
many	TRBJ1-6	NA	TRBV7-9	13	TGTGCCGGAGTCCAGGGGAGTGGTTCACCCCTCCACTTT	CAGVQGSGSPLHF
many	TRBJ2-5	NA	TRBV12-3/TRBV12-4	13	TGTGCCAGCAGTTTTCGGCAGGGGCAGACCCAGTACTTC	CASSFRQGQTQYF
many	TRBJ1-6	NA	TRBV3-1	13	TGTGCCAGCAGCCTGGGCAGCAATTCACCCCTCCACTTT	CASSLGSNSPLHF
many	TRBJ2-5	NA	TRBV5-1	15	TGCGCCAGCACCACGTTCCCGGAGGGCGAAGAGACCCAGTACTTC	CASTTFPEGEETQYF
many	TRBJ2-1	NA	TRBV29-1	16	TGCAGCGTTGCGACCCTACAGGGTGATCTTTACAATGAGCAGTTCTTC	CSVATLQGDLYNEQFF
many	TRBJ2-7	TRBD1	TRBV2	12	TGTGCCAGCGGGGACAGGGGATGGGAGCAGTACTTC	CASGDRGWEQYF
many	TRBJ2-3	NA	TRBV3-1	17	TGTGCCAGCAGCCTCCTCGGACTCCATTCCGACACAGATACGCAGTATTTT	CASSLLGLHSDTDTQYF
many	TRBJ2-7	NA	TRBV4-1	13	TGCGCCAGCAGCCAAGCATCTGCCTACGAGCAGTACTTC	CASSQASAYEQYF
many	TRBJ2-7	TRBD2	TRBV29-1	13	TGCAGCGTTGACGGGGGGGCGTCCTACGAGCAGTACTTC	CSVDGGASYEQYF
many	TRBJ1-3	NA	TRBV27	13	TGTGCCAGCAGTGATCAGGGTAGGGACACCATATATTTT	CASSDQGRDTIYF
many	TRBJ2-1	NA	TRBV7-2	12	TGTGCCAGCAGCTTAAGGTACAATGAGCAGTTCTTC	CASSLRYNEQFF
many	TRBJ2-3	NA	TRBV20-1	11	TGCAGTGCCTTAGGGGATGATACGCAGTATTTT	CSALGDDTQYF
many	TRBJ2-1	NA	TRBV18	13	TGTGCCAGCTCAATCCAAAAGGGCAATGAGCAGTTCTTC	CASSIQKGNEQFF
NA	TRBJ2-3	NA	TRBV6-2/TRBV6-3	12	TGTGCCAGCGGGGTGATCGAAGATACGCAGTATTTT	CASGVIEDTQYF
many	TRBJ2-3	NA	TRBV20-1	12	TGCAGTGCTGGGACACTCACAGATACGCAGTATTTT	CSAGTLTDTQYF